A single sample gave rise to the 5 T cell receptor beta chains below, sequenced in a study of cytomegalovirus exposure and HLA in healthy donors. The PCR had 60 Vbeta and 13 Jbeta primers. Assay used: immunoSEQ multiplex PCR; TCRdb lists only in-frame clones, some missing. The table shows roughly 100,000 clones, with roughly 71% occurring only once. Sequencing was done on a sample of PBMCs. The receptors shown here come from a woman between 40 and 50 years old in good health and CMV-seronegative.

J is TRBJ1-5 and V is TRBV29-1; D is undetermined. The length of the CDR3 is 13 residues. Germline V gene lookup returns CDR1 SQVTM and CDR2 ANQGSEA. Deletions cut 2 bases from V and 6 bases from J, with 11 bases between. CDR3 nucleotides: TGCAGCGTTGAAATAGAAAACGGTCAGCCCCAGCATTTT. Translated: CSVEIENGQPQHF. Full variable domain (remainder filled in from reference TRBV29-1 and TRBJ1-5): SAVISQKPSRDICQRGTSLTIQCQVDSQVTMMFWYRQQPGQSLTLIATANQGSEATYESGFVIDKFPISRPNLTFSTLTVSNMSPEDSSIYLCSVEIENGQPQHFGDGTRLSIL.

The rearrangement links TRBV27 to TRBJ2-7; unclear D gene. The CDR3 loop spans 14 amino acids. V lost 4 bases to trimming and J lost 0 bases, with 10 bases between them. CDR1 and CDR2 from the germline V gene are MNHEY and SMNVEV (reference sequence). CDR3 amino acids: CASSSPRSSYEQYF. The CDR3 DNA follows: TGTGCCAGCAGTTCGCCGCGAAGCTCCTACGAGCAGTACTTC.

V usage is TRBV19 and J usage is TRBJ1-2; D unresolved. V was shortened by 3 bases and J by 0 bases, with 11 bases between the two germline ends. The CDR3 contains 15 residues. Germline lookup yields CDR1 LNHDA and CDR2 SQIVND (reference sequence). As DNA, the CDR3 is TGTGCCAGTAGTATGGAGAGATGGGCTAACTATGGCTACACCTTC. Residues: CASSMERWANYGYTF.

The genes are TRBV6-5 and TRBJ1-2; possibly TRBD1 for D (5 bases). Germline V gene data show CDR1 as MNHEY and CDR2 as SVGAGI. This CDR3 region has 16 residues. V was trimmed by 1 base and J by 0 bases, leaving 12 bases between them. CDR3 sequence (DNA): TGTGCCAGCAGTTACTATTCGGGGGGACCTAACTATGGCTACACCTTC. This encodes CASSYYSGGPNYGYTF.

This clone came up once. The V gene is TRBV27, the J gene TRBJ2-7; D may be TRBD1 (6 bases). The length of the CDR3 is 15 residues. V was cut by 3 bases and J by 2 bases, with 14 bases left in between. Germline loops: CDR1 MNHEY, CDR2 SMNVEV (reference sequence). This chain's CDR3 is CASSLTGGSPYEQYF. The CDR3, as DNA: TGTGCCAGCAGTTTGACTGGGGGCAGTCCCTACGAGCAGTACTTC.